This T cell receptor (beta chain) was captured by sequencing in a study of shared clonotypes between healthy human individuals (dated by TCRdb to about 2020). As for the study more broadly: A couple of women and a few men aged 18 to 49 years were included in the cohort. To estimate repertoire size and how much clonotype sharing occurs between individuals, the study deeply sequenced the blood TCR repertoires of five or six healthy adults. To increase sequencing depth and limit assay-specific biases, different laboratories used diverse techniques to prepare libraries and sequence TCR repertoires. Leukapheresis yielded between about 0.85 and 9.5 billion PBMCs per donor. The study at large found these results: Sampling was limited to blood, and TCR repertoires in tissue likely differ from TCR repertoires in blood. The small number of donors limited the genetic and exposure-history diversity represented. Pairwise subsampling led to the expectation that sequencing depth would affect the degree of clonotype sharing among donors.

Donors were healthy HIV-negative adults with no recently reported acute infections or vaccinations. Every donor was a Caucasian adult residing in Nashville, Tennessee, USA. In the unsorted samples, some 94 million PBMCs were counted, and genomic DNA was extracted using the QIAamp DNA Blood Mini kit. After blood collection by leukapheresis, PBMCs were isolated using Ficoll-Histopaque density gradient centrifugation and then cryopreserved in the vapor phase of liquid nitrogen. Using the deep immunoSEQ assay, multiplex PCR amplified TCR CDR3 regions from genomic DNA. Genomic DNA extracted from each cell subset was distributed evenly over all wells of several immunoSEQ 96-well plates, and each plate served as one replicate. For unsorted PBMC, 300 ng of genomic DNA, equivalent to about 30,000 T cell genomes, went into each replicate PCR. Unsorted PBMC genomic DNA was sequenced across ten immunoSEQ deep assay plates. Purified libraries were measured with a Qubit 3.0 fluorometer, size-checked on a Bioanalyzer 2100, and measured again with the KAPA Library Quantification kit. Every immunoSEQ 96-well plate was sequenced on a dedicated single-read 150-cycle Illumina NextSeq 550 flow cell. From the authors' description of their analysis: Because only junctional sequences without quality scores were contained in the immunoSEQ output, filtering matching that applied to full-length reads could not be performed. To assign V/J genes and CDR3, sequences were annotated against IMGT germline references using PyIR, a Python wrapper for IgBLAST v1.9. Reads with weak V/J assignments (E-value above 1e-6), missing CDR3, stop codons, out-of-frame junctions, or ambiguous translated residues were removed. V3J clonotypes were defined as sequences sharing the same inferred V gene, J gene, and CDR3 amino acid sequence. The percentage overlap between two repertoires was calculated by dividing the number of shared unique clonotypes by the size of the smaller repertoire. Three approaches were used to assess repertoire richness: RTK rarefaction, the Chao1 estimator, and Recon v2.1 estimates of unobserved clonotypes. TCRdb re-hosts the immuneACCESS table, in-frame sequences only. Its copies lack some clones; in the studies checked, an unresolved V gene accounts for under half of them, and the cause for the rest is not known. That table is the source of V, J and clone size, and D and trimming were worked out from the DNA. The sample table lists over 400,000 clones, approximately 82% of them with a count of one. More than 10% of the sample goes to the ten largest clones.

For this clone: The specificity of this receptor is unknown. Base qualities are not recorded, but no much larger clone differs from it by a single base.

The CDR3 starts with the cysteine, ends with the phenylalanine, and has 15 residues. CDR3 DNA only is kept here, 45 bases in frame from base 1. The V end loses 0 bases and the J end loses 1 base, and a stretch of 10 bases separates them. As encoded in the germline V gene (reference sequence), CDR1 is GTSNPN while CDR2 is SVGIG. The sequence was obtained from a woman in her 40s in good health. Some clones in this sample may be carry-over from other donors' samples. The V and J segments used are TRBV30 and TRBJ2-4; too little of a D gene remains to name it. The sample consisted of PBMCs. Read as DNA, the sequence is TGTGCCTGGAGTGTAATGGTAGGGGCCAAAAACATTCAGTACTTC. Its amino acids are CAWSVMVGAKNIQYF. Joined to the reference TRBV30 and TRBJ2-4 proteins, this CDR3 gives the full variable domain: SQTIHQWPATLVQPVGSPLSLECTVEGTSNPNLYWYRQAAGRGLQLLFYSVGIGQISSEVPQNLSASRPQDRQFILSSKKLLLSDSGFYLCAWSVMVGAKNIQYFGAGTRLSVL.